Listed below are T cell receptor beta chains from one sample, sequenced in a study of shared clonotypes between healthy human individuals. Sequencing used immunoSEQ multiplex PCR; TCRdb keeps in-frame clones, though not all of them. The data contain about 2.1 million clones, around 93% of them singletons. Sequencing used naive CD8+ T cells from PBMCs. These receptors originate from a man between 18 and 35 years old in good health. Some clones in this sample may be carry-over from other donors' samples. The CDR3 runs from the conserved cysteine through the conserved F or W. D genes are given only for firm matches. Only some rows state a clone size, as once, few, many or a class for expanded clones.

D	size	V	J	DNA	CDR3
-	-	TRBV6-5	TRBJ1-4	TGTGCCAGCAGTCAACATACAGGCACTAATGAAAAACTGTTTTTT	CASSQHTGTNEKLFF
-	-	TRBV19	TRBJ1-1	TGTGCCAGTAGTGACGGGGCGTTTACTGAAGCTTTCTTT	CASSDGAFTEAFF
TRBD2	-	TRBV19	TRBJ2-6	TGTGCCAGTAGTATTCGACTAGCGGAGATACGCCCCTCTGGGGCCAACGTCCTGACTTTC	CASSIRLAEIRPSGANVLTF
-	-	TRBV5-4	TRBJ2-1	TGTGCCAGCAGCTACCCCGGGAAATACAATGAGCAGTTCTTC	CASSYPGKYNEQFF
-	-	TRBV2	TRBJ2-7	TGTGCCAGCAGTGAGCCGGCCGGGGAGTCTATCTACGAGCAGTACTTC	CASSEPAGESIYEQYF
TRBD1	-	TRBV27	TRBJ2-7	TGTGCCAGCAGTCCGACAGGGGCTTACGAGCAGTACTTC	CASSPTGAYEQYF
-	-	TRBV27	TRBJ1-5	TGTGCCAGCAGGGCCATCAGGGACCCCATGGAGACCCAGCATTTT	CASRAIRDPMETQHF
-	-	TRBV6-1	TRBJ2-2	TGTGCCAGCAGTAACAGGGGAGGGGTCACCGGGGAGCTGTTTTTT	CASSNRGGVTGELFF
-	-	TRBV11-1	TRBJ2-1	TGTGCCAGCAGCTTACCCACGGGCAGCGGGCTACAGTTCTTC	CASSLPTGSGLQFF
-	-	TRBV7-9	TRBJ2-1	TGTGCCAGCAGCTTAAGAGGGTCCAATGAGCAGTTCTTC	CASSLRGSNEQFF
TRBD1	-	TRBV19	TRBJ2-7	TGTGCCAGTAGTTCGGGACAGGGGGTATACGAGCAGTACTTC	CASSSGQGVYEQYF
-	-	TRBV19	TRBJ1-2	TGTGCCAGTACCGGTGGCAGAGCTAACTATGGCTACACCTTC	CASTGGRANYGYTF
-	-	TRBV29-1	TRBJ1-4	TGCGGGGCTCTAGACGTGCTTAATGAAAAACTGTTTTTT	CGALDVLNEKLFF
-	-	TRBV27	TRBJ2-2	TGTGCCAGCAGTTTATCGCAGGGGTTCGGGGCCATCGGGGAGCTGTTTTTT	CASSLSQGFGAIGELFF
-	-	TRBV6-5	TRBJ2-1	TGTGCCAGCAGTTACGGACCGGGTTGGGACGTACAGTTCTTC	CASSYGPGWDVQFF
-	-	TRBV27	TRBJ2-7	TGTGCCAGCAGTTTTCAGGGAATGGGCTCCTACGAGCAGTACTTC	CASSFQGMGSYEQYF
-	-	TRBV30	TRBJ1-5	TGTGCCTGGAGTCTCTGGCAGGGTAGCAATCAGCCCCAGCATTTT	CAWSLWQGSNQPQHF
TRBD2	-	TRBV4-2	TRBJ2-1	TGTGCCAGCACCCCTGGGGGACTAGCGGATTCCTACAATGAGCAGTTCTTC	CASTPGGLADSYNEQFF
TRBD2	-	TRBV5-1	TRBJ2-2	TGCGCCAGCACCCCCGCGGGGGGACCGAACACCGGGGAGCTGTTTTTT	CASTPAGGPNTGELFF
TRBD1	-	TRBV11-2	TRBJ1-2	TGTGCCAGCAGCCCGTCCCTCCAGACAGGGGGAGACTATGGCTACACCTTC	CASSPSLQTGGDYGYTF
TRBD1	few	TRBV9	TRBJ1-5	TGTGCCAGCAGCCCCGGGACAGGGTCAAATCAGCCCCAGCATTTT	CASSPGTGSNQPQHF
-	-	TRBV9	TRBJ1-1	TGTGCCAGCAGCGGGAGAGGGGGCACTGAAGCTTTCTTT	CASSGRGGTEAFF
-	-	TRBV7-9	TRBJ2-5	TGTGCCAGCAGCTTACAGTGGGAGACCCAGTACTTC	CASSLQWETQYF
-	-	TRBV13	TRBJ2-7	TGTGCCAGCAGCCCCTCCCGACGCTCCTACGAGCAGTACTTC	CASSPSRRSYEQYF
TRBD2	-	TRBV7-2	TRBJ2-7	TGTGCCAGCAGCCCCGGGACTAGCGGGATTGGGCAGTACTTC	CASSPGTSGIGQYF
-	-	TRBV9	TRBJ1-1	TGTGCCAGCAGCGTAGGGCCAGGCCTCACTGAAGCTTTCTTT	CASSVGPGLTEAFF
TRBD1	-	TRBV28	TRBJ1-5	TGTGCCAGCAGGCCCGGGACAGGGGTTAATCAGCCCCAGCATTTT	CASRPGTGVNQPQHF
-	-	TRBV6-6	TRBJ1-2	TGTGCCAGCACCCTGGGGGATGGCTACACTTTC	CASTLGDGYTF
-	-	TRBV13	TRBJ2-7	TGTGCCAGCAGCTCCCGACAGGCTCAATACGAGCAGTACTTC	CASSSRQAQYEQYF
-	-	TRBV6-1	TRBJ2-1	TGTGCCAGCAGGGACGGCGGTTTGCATGAGCAGTTCTTC	CASRDGGLHEQFF
TRBD2	once	TRBV5-1	TRBJ2-7	TGCGCCAGCAGCTTGGTAGGTCGGGAGGTCTCCTACGAGCAGTACTTC	CASSLVGREVSYEQYF
TRBD2	once	TRBV9	TRBJ2-7	TGTGCCAGCAGTACTAGCGGAGTCTCCTACGAGCAGTACTTC	CASSTSGVSYEQYF
-	-	TRBV9	TRBJ1-1	TGTGCCAGCAGCGTAGGGACGCTCACTGAAGCTTTCTTT	CASSVGTLTEAFF
TRBD1	-	TRBV5-6	TRBJ1-1	TGTGCCAGCAGCTCGGGACAGGTCTACACTGAAGCTTTCTTT	CASSSGQVYTEAFF
-	few	TRBV10-3	TRBJ1-1	TGTGCCATCAGGGAGGGAACAGGAGTTGAAGCTTTCTTT	CAIREGTGVEAFF
-	-	TRBV6-6	TRBJ1-1	TGTGCCAGCAGTTACGACCCAGGGTGGAACACTGAAGCTTTCTTT	CASSYDPGWNTEAFF
TRBD2	-	TRBV29-1	TRBJ2-5	TGCAGCGTTTGCGAGGGGACTAGACGAGAGCCCCAGTACTTC	CSVCEGTRREPQYF
-	-	TRBV2	TRBJ2-1	TGTGCCAGCCTGTGGGCGGGGGCCCTAAATGAGCAGTTCTTC	CASLWAGALNEQFF
TRBD2	-	TRBV9	TRBJ2-1	TGTGCCAGCAGCGATCTGATAGCGGGTGAGCAGTTCTTC	CASSDLIAGEQFF
TRBD1	-	TRBV19	TRBJ1-5	TGTGCCAGTAGGGACAGGGACAGCAATCAGCCCCAGCATTTT	CASRDRDSNQPQHF
-	-	TRBV7-3	TRBJ2-2	TGTGCCAGCAGCTTAGGTGGTGCAGGGAAATACACCGGGGAGCTGTTTTTT	CASSLGGAGKYTGELFF
-	-	TRBV21-1	TRBJ2-5	TGTGCCGCCACCGGGACACAAGAGACCCAGTACTTC	CAATGTQETQYF
-	once	TRBV7-9	TRBJ2-7	TGTGCCAGCAGCCAGACTAGGGGCTTCTACGAGCAGTACTTC	CASSQTRGFYEQYF
TRBD2	-	TRBV30	TRBJ2-7	TGTGCCTGGAGTGCCCTCCCGGGACTAGTGGGGTACGAGCAGTACTTC	CAWSALPGLVGYEQYF
TRBD2	-	TRBV5-5	TRBJ2-5	TGTGCCAGCAGCTTGAGACTAGCTGAAAAAGAGACCCAGTACTTC	CASSLRLAEKETQYF
-	-	TRBV11-2	TRBJ2-1	TGTGCCAGCAGCTTAGGGGCCGGGAAGGCTTACAATGAGCAGTTCTTC	CASSLGAGKAYNEQFF
-	-	TRBV18	TRBJ1-2	TGTGCCAGCTCACTTCAGGCATTCCTAGATTCTAACTATGGCTACACCTTC	CASSLQAFLDSNYGYTF
-	once	TRBV14	TRBJ2-3	TGTGCCAGCAGCGACGGACTCATCCCTAGCACAGATACGCAGTATTTT	CASSDGLIPSTDTQYF
TRBD1	-	TRBV5-1	TRBJ1-4	TGCGCCAGCAGCTTGGGACAGGGGGCAACTAATGAAAAACTGTTTTTT	CASSLGQGATNEKLFF
-	-	TRBV4-2	TRBJ1-1	TGTGCCAGCAGCCAAGATAGGCAGTTGAACACTGAAGCTTTCTTT	CASSQDRQLNTEAFF
-	-	TRBV4-1	TRBJ2-1	TGCGCCAGCAGCCCCGAGGGTGGGAGGTACAATGAGCAGTTCTTC	CASSPEGGRYNEQFF